This T cell receptor beta chain derives from a study of PD-L1 blockade in urothelial cancer (dated by TCRdb to the late 2010s). About the investigation overall: Therapy was started at some point between 2013 and 2015 for all patients, and atezolizumab 1,200 mg was administered intravenously every 3 weeks. Patients had an ECOG performance status of 0 or 1 and had received between 0 and 3 prior chemotherapy regimens. Pretreatment blood TCR-seq was available for fewer than 30 patients, at least one posttreatment blood collection was obtained for about 24 patients, and tumor TCR-seq was available for about 24 patients. Eight to ten patients achieved durable clinical benefit and approximately 20 did not. Blood samples gave a median of about 150,000 T cells and approximately 80,000 unique TCRs, with a median clonality of roughly 0.081. Blood samples were analyzed at two time points: 3 weeks after treatment start (second dose) and 6 weeks after treatment start. An exploratory multi-omic analysis was conducted of the somatic, immune and clinical correlates of response to PD-L1 blockade with atezolizumab in urothelial cancer. Durable clinical benefit was defined as a progression-free survival longer than 6 months, and TCR features were additionally tested against progression-free survival and overall survival. In the same patients, whole exome sequencing and RNA sequencing of pretreatment tumors were performed in addition to TCR sequencing. TCR sequencing covered pretreatment tumor samples and matched, serially collected peripheral blood taken before and after atezolizumab treatment. About 90% of the 29 patients were identified as males with urothelial cancer of bladder origin, and a prior smoking history was reported by 18 of 29 patients. General findings and caveats noted by the study authors: Patients with durable benefit showed greater expansion of tumor-associated TCR clones in peripheral blood 3 weeks after starting treatment (n of about 20, p = 0.022). Because of the small sample size (n ≈ 31) and the many exploratory analyses performed, the results are intended to be regarded as hypothesis-generating. A pretreatment peripheral blood TCR clonality below the median was linked to improved progression-free and overall survival.

Each PCR received spiked-in synthetic TCR analog templates so that absolute template abundance could be estimated from read counts. TCRbeta CDR3 regions were amplified from genomic DNA with bias-controlled V and J gene primers using the immunoSEQ assay. Sequencing of rearranged TCRbeta segments was done at approximately 20X coverage. Regarding the original processing steps: Sequencing errors were corrected by clustering and CDR3s were annotated against IMGT to assign V, D and J genes. Downstream analyses used only productive TCRbeta rearrangements, leaving out any out-of-frame or stop-codon sequences. Clonality was calculated as one minus the Shannon entropy normalized by the log of the number of unique productive sequences. Fisher's exact test with Benjamini-Hochberg correction, at a threshold of adjusted p below 0.01, was used to find clones that differed between time points or between blood and tumor. Not all clones reach the TCRdb copy of this immuneACCESS table, which keeps in-frame sequences only. Checked studies attribute under half of the gap to unresolved V genes and leave the rest unexplained. D and trimming were read from the DNA, whereas the V and J calls and clone size are those reported in that table. This sample comprises some 100,000 clones, about 89% of them detected only once. The ten most abundant clones make up under 0.95% of the sample.

A total of 29 patients with locally advanced or metastatic urothelial carcinoma, treated at Memorial Sloan Kettering on a trial protocol, made up the cohort. Peripheral blood mononuclear cells were collected pretreatment and during treatment, at between 1 and 8 total time points per patient. The Qiagen DNeasy Blood extraction kit was used to purify genomic DNA from total PBMCs and from tumor samples. PBMCs were collected pretreatment and during treatment, and were isolated and stored as previously described. With regard to this clone: The antigen it recognizes is unknown. Base qualities were left out, and no much larger clone turns up one base away.

Germline trimming: 1 base from V, 5 bases from J; junction bases outside gene matches: 5. CDR1 and CDR2 were assigned from the germline V gene (reference sequence) as SEHNR and FQNEAQ. Including the terminal cysteine and phenylalanine, the CDR3 comprises 14 residues. Only the CDR3 DNA is retained, 42 bases long and in frame from the first base. This chain is built from TRBV7-9 and TRBJ2-7; TRBD1 lines up with 7 middle nucleotides. The sequenced sample was PBMCs, obtained around atezolizumab (anti-PD-L1) treatment. This receptor was obtained from a woman of 80 years or more with urothelial cancer. The CDR3 corresponds to CASSLVTGAHEQYF. Read as DNA, the sequence is TGTGCCAGCAGCTTAGTTACAGGGGCCCACGAGCAGTACTTC.